Detailed here is one T cell receptor beta chain. The method was immunoSEQ multiplex PCR; TCRdb's version includes in-frame clones alone and lacks a portion of them. The sample has 170,000 or so clones; over 90% are singletons. This specimen belongs to a study of blood T cell repertoires in COVID-19. Across the whole study: Whether acute or convalescent, the COVID-19 samples came from the United States, Italy and Spain.

Germline loops: CDR1 SGHRS, CDR2 YFSETQ. The CDR3 runs to 15 residues. Trimming removed 4 bases at V and 6 bases at J, with 17 bases between. The sample comprised peripheral blood. The TCR originated in a man in his forties or fifties with acute or convalescent COVID-19. The chain links TRBV5-1 to TRBJ2-1; D possibly corresponds to TRBD2 (5 bases). CDR3 DNA: TGCGCCAGCAGCAACCTTCCTAGCCTGGCCAATGAGCAGTTCTTC. Amino acids: CASSNLPSLANEQFF.